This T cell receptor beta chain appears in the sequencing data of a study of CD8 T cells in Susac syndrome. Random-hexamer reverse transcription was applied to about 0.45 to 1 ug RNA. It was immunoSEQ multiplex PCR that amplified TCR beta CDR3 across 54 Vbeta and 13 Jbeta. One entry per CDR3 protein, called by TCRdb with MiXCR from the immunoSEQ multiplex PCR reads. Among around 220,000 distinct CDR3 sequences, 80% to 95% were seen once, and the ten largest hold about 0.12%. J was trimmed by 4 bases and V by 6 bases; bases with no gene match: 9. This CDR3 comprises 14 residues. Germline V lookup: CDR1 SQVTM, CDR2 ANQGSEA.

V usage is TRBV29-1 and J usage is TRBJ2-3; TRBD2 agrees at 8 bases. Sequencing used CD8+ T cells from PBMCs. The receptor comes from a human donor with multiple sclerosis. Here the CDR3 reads CSVRPGGQSDTQYF. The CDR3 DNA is TGCAGCGTGCGCCCGGGGGGGCAATCAGATACGCAGTATTTT.